Listed below are T cell receptor beta chains from one sample, sequenced in a study of post-analysis software for immune sequencing data. Each CDR3 protein is one row after TCRdb ran MiXCR on the PCR reads. The profile shows 750,000 to 950,000 distinct CDR3 sequences, roughly half of them singletons. Sequences were obtained from blood. These receptors all come from a girl aged 10 to 17 with multiple sclerosis. Both conserved end residues are part of each CDR3. The order of the fields is D gene, V gene, clone size, J gene, CDR3 protein, CDR3 DNA. A D gene is named only where the DNA matches it firmly. For some rows the clone size is stated as once, few or many, or as a class when expanded; others skip it.

d_gene: NA
v_gene: TRBV4-1
abundance: NA
j_gene: TRBJ2-5
CDR3aa: CASSQDTPLQAPGGETQYF
CDR3nt: TGCGCCAGCAGCCAAGATACTCCCCTCCAGGCCCCCGGAGGGGAGACCCAGTACTTC

d_gene: NA
v_gene: TRBV12-3/TRBV12-4
abundance: NA
j_gene: TRBJ1-4
CDR3aa: CASSLTGSRNEKLFF
CDR3nt: TGTGCCAGCAGTCTTACGGGGTCCCGTAATGAAAAACTGTTTTTT

d_gene: TRBD1
v_gene: TRBV7-9
abundance: NA
j_gene: TRBJ1-2
CDR3aa: CASSNSGTGPWSGYTF
CDR3nt: TGTGCCAGCAGCAACTCCGGGACAGGCCCGTGGAGTGGCTACACCTTC

d_gene: TRBD1
v_gene: TRBV3-1
abundance: once
j_gene: TRBJ1-2
CDR3aa: CASSQDPGGNGYTF
CDR3nt: TGTGCCAGCAGCCAAGATCCAGGGGGCAATGGCTACACCTTC

d_gene: TRBD1
v_gene: TRBV20-1
abundance: NA
j_gene: TRBJ1-2
CDR3aa: CRAKQGAGGYTF
CDR3nt: TGCAGGGCGAAACAGGGGGCGGGGGGCTACACCTTC

d_gene: NA
v_gene: TRBV7-3
abundance: NA
j_gene: TRBJ1-1
CDR3aa: CASSLGPGRNTEAFF
CDR3nt: TGTGCCAGCAGCTTAGGTCCGGGGCGGAACACTGAAGCTTTCTTT

d_gene: TRBD2
v_gene: TRBV10-3
abundance: NA
j_gene: TRBJ2-1
CDR3aa: CAISPGLGPRGEQFF
CDR3nt: TGTGCCATCAGTCCGGGACTAGGGCCTCGGGGTGAGCAGTTCTTC

d_gene: NA
v_gene: TRBV6-6
abundance: NA
j_gene: TRBJ2-5
CDR3aa: CASIQVGASQETQYF
CDR3nt: TGTGCCAGCATCCAGGTGGGAGCGTCCCAAGAGACCCAGTACTTC

d_gene: NA
v_gene: TRBV20-1
abundance: few
j_gene: TRBJ2-7
CDR3aa: CSASSPAGYYEQYF
CDR3nt: TGCAGTGCTAGCTCCCCGGCCGGATACTACGAGCAGTACTTC

d_gene: TRBD1
v_gene: TRBV20-1
abundance: NA
j_gene: TRBJ1-2
CDR3aa: CSAPTGLPPYGYTF
CDR3nt: TGCAGTGCTCCGACAGGGCTCCCGCCCTATGGCTACACCTTC

d_gene: NA
v_gene: TRBV20-1
abundance: NA
j_gene: TRBJ2-5
CDR3aa: CSARISLGEETQYF
CDR3nt: TGCAGTGCTAGAATCTCACTAGGCGAAGAGACCCAGTACTTC

d_gene: NA
v_gene: TRBV29-1
abundance: NA
j_gene: TRBJ1-2
CDR3aa: CSLQGNYGYTF
CDR3nt: TGCAGCTTACAGGGAAACTATGGCTACACCTTC

d_gene: NA
v_gene: TRBV7-3
abundance: NA
j_gene: TRBJ1-6
CDR3aa: CASSLGDTTPLHF
CDR3nt: TGTGCCAGCAGCTTAGGGGACACAACACCCCTCCACTTT

d_gene: NA
v_gene: TRBV7-2
abundance: NA
j_gene: TRBJ2-7
CDR3aa: CASSLGLIGAYEQYF
CDR3nt: TGTGCCAGCAGCTTAGGGCTTATAGGAGCCTACGAGCAGTACTTC

d_gene: NA
v_gene: TRBV5-1
abundance: NA
j_gene: TRBJ2-4
CDR3aa: CASSLGGNQAKNIQYF
CDR3nt: TGCGCCAGCAGCTTGGGCGGGAACCAAGCCAAAAACATTCAGTACTTC

d_gene: NA
v_gene: TRBV7-3
abundance: NA
j_gene: TRBJ2-3
CDR3aa: CASSLGSRAQYF
CDR3nt: TGTGCCAGCAGCTTAGGTTCGAGGGCGCAGTATTTT

d_gene: TRBD2
v_gene: TRBV3-1
abundance: few
j_gene: TRBJ2-1
CDR3aa: CASSQDVGAGIYNEQFF
CDR3nt: TGTGCCAGCAGCCAAGACGTCGGAGCGGGGATCTACAATGAGCAGTTCTTC

d_gene: TRBD2
v_gene: TRBV9
abundance: NA
j_gene: TRBJ2-1
CDR3aa: CASSVGASGGDEQFF
CDR3nt: TGTGCCAGCAGCGTAGGGGCTAGCGGGGGGGATGAGCAGTTCTTC

d_gene: NA
v_gene: TRBV10-3
abundance: once
j_gene: TRBJ2-6
CDR3aa: CAIGEGYSGANVLTF
CDR3nt: TGTGCCATCGGTGAGGGCTACTCTGGGGCCAACGTCCTGACTTTC

d_gene: NA
v_gene: TRBV20-1
abundance: few
j_gene: TRBJ2-6
CDR3aa: CSARRGVSGANVLTF
CDR3nt: TGCAGTGCTAGACGAGGGGTCTCTGGGGCCAACGTCCTGACTTTC

d_gene: TRBD1
v_gene: TRBV7-3
abundance: few
j_gene: TRBJ1-4
CDR3aa: CASSSTGQGTNEKLFF
CDR3nt: TGTGCCAGCAGCTCCACGGGACAGGGGACTAATGAAAAACTGTTTTTT

d_gene: TRBD2
v_gene: TRBV7-9
abundance: NA
j_gene: TRBJ2-7
CDR3aa: CASSLLSGRASYEQYF
CDR3nt: TGTGCCAGCAGCTTACTTAGCGGGAGGGCCTCCTACGAGCAGTACTTC

d_gene: TRBD2
v_gene: TRBV29-1
abundance: NA
j_gene: TRBJ2-7
CDR3aa: CSVDGTSNEQYF
CDR3nt: TGCAGCGTTGACGGGACTAGCAACGAGCAGTACTTC

d_gene: NA
v_gene: TRBV11-2
abundance: few
j_gene: TRBJ2-5
CDR3aa: CASSLGGSREETQYF
CDR3nt: TGTGCCAGCAGCTTAGGGGGTTCCAGGGAAGAGACCCAGTACTTC

d_gene: NA
v_gene: TRBV9
abundance: once
j_gene: TRBJ2-5
CDR3aa: CASSVGITDQETQYF
CDR3nt: TGTGCCAGCAGCGTAGGAATAACGGACCAAGAGACCCAGTACTTC

d_gene: TRBD2
v_gene: TRBV7-2
abundance: NA
j_gene: TRBJ2-1
CDR3aa: CASSYTSGGGYEQFF
CDR3nt: TGTGCCAGCAGCTACACTAGCGGGGGAGGGTATGAGCAGTTCTTC

d_gene: NA
v_gene: TRBV5-5
abundance: NA
j_gene: TRBJ1-1
CDR3aa: CASSLGPEEMNTEAFF
CDR3nt: TGTGCCAGCAGCCTGGGGCCGGAGGAGATGAACACTGAAGCTTTCTTT

d_gene: TRBD2
v_gene: TRBV11-2
abundance: NA
j_gene: TRBJ2-1
CDR3aa: CASSFRGSAYNEQFF
CDR3nt: TGTGCCAGCAGCTTTCGCGGGAGTGCGTACAATGAGCAGTTCTTC

d_gene: NA
v_gene: TRBV5-1
abundance: NA
j_gene: TRBJ2-6
CDR3aa: CVSSPWVYGANVLTF
CDR3nt: TGCGTCAGCAGTCCGTGGGTTTACGGGGCCAACGTCCTGACTTTC

d_gene: TRBD1
v_gene: TRBV4-1
abundance: NA
j_gene: TRBJ2-7
CDR3aa: CASSPALGQGYEQYF
CDR3nt: TGCGCCAGCAGCCCAGCTCTGGGACAGGGATACGAGCAGTACTTC

d_gene: TRBD1
v_gene: TRBV11-2
abundance: NA
j_gene: TRBJ1-2
CDR3aa: CASSRQGEFGYTF
CDR3nt: TGTGCCAGCAGCCGACAGGGTGAATTTGGCTACACCTTC

d_gene: NA
v_gene: TRBV3-1
abundance: NA
j_gene: TRBJ1-2
CDR3aa: CASSQDQGTGYTF
CDR3nt: TGTGCCAGCAGCCAAGATCAAGGCACCGGCTACACCTTC

d_gene: TRBD1
v_gene: TRBV7-3
abundance: NA
j_gene: TRBJ2-1
CDR3aa: CASSPGQGSYYNEQFF
CDR3nt: TGTGCCAGCAGCCCCGGACAGGGCTCCTACTACAATGAGCAGTTCTTC

d_gene: NA
v_gene: TRBV7-9
abundance: NA
j_gene: TRBJ1-5
CDR3aa: CASSPRSAGDNQPQHF
CDR3nt: TGTGCCAGCAGCCCAAGGTCAGCAGGGGATAATCAGCCCCAGCATTTT

d_gene: NA
v_gene: TRBV5-1
abundance: NA
j_gene: TRBJ1-1
CDR3aa: CASSPWARNTEAFF
CDR3nt: TGCGCCAGCAGCCCGTGGGCCCGGAACACTGAAGCTTTCTTT

d_gene: NA
v_gene: TRBV5-5
abundance: few
j_gene: TRBJ2-1
CDR3aa: CASSLSVASSYNEQFF
CDR3nt: TGTGCCAGCAGCTTGAGTGTAGCGAGCTCCTACAATGAGCAGTTCTTC

d_gene: TRBD1
v_gene: TRBV18
abundance: NA
j_gene: TRBJ1-2
CDR3aa: CASSPQRGTGFGYTF
CDR3nt: TGTGCCAGCTCACCACAGCGGGGGACAGGGTTTGGCTACACCTTC

d_gene: NA
v_gene: TRBV7-2
abundance: NA
j_gene: TRBJ2-1
CDR3aa: CTISFSGSSYNEQFF
CDR3nt: TGTACCATCAGCTTTAGCGGAAGCTCCTACAATGAGCAGTTCTTC

d_gene: TRBD1
v_gene: TRBV10-3
abundance: few
j_gene: TRBJ2-7
CDR3aa: CAISELGTGGPYEQYF
CDR3nt: TGTGCCATCAGTGAGCTCGGGACAGGCGGCCCCTACGAGCAGTACTTC

d_gene: NA
v_gene: TRBV10-3
abundance: NA
j_gene: TRBJ1-2
CDR3aa: CAISEGGANYGYTF
CDR3nt: TGTGCCATCAGTGAGGGGGGGGCTAACTATGGCTACACCTTC

d_gene: NA
v_gene: TRBV12-3/TRBV12-4
abundance: NA
j_gene: TRBJ2-6
CDR3aa: CASTDRSLSGANVLTF
CDR3nt: TGTGCCAGCACCGACCGGAGTCTCTCTGGGGCCAACGTCCTGACTTTC

d_gene: NA
v_gene: TRBV12-5
abundance: NA
j_gene: TRBJ2-7
CDR3aa: CASGNRELNYEQYF
CDR3nt: TGTGCTAGTGGTAACAGGGAACTGAATTACGAGCAGTACTTC

d_gene: TRBD1
v_gene: TRBV12-3/TRBV12-4
abundance: NA
j_gene: TRBJ1-2
CDR3aa: CASSPRTGNGPNYGYTF
CDR3nt: TGTGCCAGCAGTCCCAGGACAGGGAACGGCCCTAACTATGGCTACACCTTC

d_gene: NA
v_gene: TRBV20-1
abundance: NA
j_gene: TRBJ1-4
CDR3aa: CSATREWTNEKLFF
CDR3nt: TGCAGTGCTACAAGGGAGTGGACTAATGAAAAACTGTTTTTT

d_gene: TRBD2
v_gene: TRBV15
abundance: few
j_gene: TRBJ2-3
CDR3aa: CATSPWGGTDTQYF
CDR3nt: TGTGCCACCAGCCCGTGGGGGGGGACAGATACGCAGTATTTT

d_gene: NA
v_gene: TRBV15
abundance: NA
j_gene: TRBJ2-5
CDR3aa: CATSRDPGGQETQYF
CDR3nt: TGTGCCACCAGCAGAGATCCCGGGGGCCAAGAGACCCAGTACTTC

d_gene: TRBD2
v_gene: TRBV4-1
abundance: NA
j_gene: TRBJ2-3
CDR3aa: CASSQAGGEDTQYF
CDR3nt: TGCGCCAGCAGCCAAGCGGGAGGGGAAGATACGCAGTATTTT

d_gene: TRBD2
v_gene: TRBV20-1
abundance: few
j_gene: TRBJ2-3
CDR3aa: CSARAWGSGRAIGTDTQYF
CDR3nt: TGCAGTGCTAGAGCTTGGGGGAGCGGGAGGGCCATTGGCACAGATACGCAGTATTTT

d_gene: NA
v_gene: TRBV20-1
abundance: NA
j_gene: TRBJ2-2
CDR3aa: CSARQGSDTGELFF
CDR3nt: TGCAGTGCTAGACAGGGGAGCGACACCGGGGAGCTGTTTTTT

d_gene: NA
v_gene: TRBV10-3
abundance: NA
j_gene: TRBJ2-2
CDR3aa: CASRGPGNTGELFF
CDR3nt: TGTGCCAGCAGGGGACCCGGGAACACCGGGGAGCTGTTTTTT

d_gene: TRBD1
v_gene: TRBV20-1
abundance: few
j_gene: TRBJ1-5
CDR3aa: CSARARTGGRSNQPQHF
CDR3nt: TGCAGTGCTAGAGCCCGGACAGGGGGGCGTAGCAATCAGCCCCAGCATTTT

d_gene: TRBD1
v_gene: TRBV20-1
abundance: few
j_gene: TRBJ2-4
CDR3aa: CSAHPGQGSLAKNIQYF
CDR3nt: TGCAGTGCTCACCCGGGACAGGGATCCCTAGCCAAAAACATTCAGTACTTC

d_gene: TRBD2
v_gene: TRBV20-1
abundance: NA
j_gene: TRBJ2-7
CDR3aa: CSAPLAGPSGEQYF
CDR3nt: TGCAGTGCCCCTCTAGCGGGACCCTCTGGGGAGCAGTACTTC

d_gene: TRBD2
v_gene: TRBV3-1
abundance: NA
j_gene: TRBJ2-1
CDR3aa: CASSQEYLAGGKDEQFF
CDR3nt: TGTGCCAGCAGCCAAGAGTACCTAGCGGGGGGGAAGGATGAGCAGTTCTTC